This section outlines one TCR beta chain sequence together with its context. This clonotype was seen more than once but under ten times. Its antigen specificity is not known. Base qualities are not provided; no much larger clone lies one nucleotide away. The data were taken from a study of T-cell reconstitution after alpha-beta-depleted transplantation in children listed by TCRdb under 2016. Context from the whole study: The study quantitatively tracked T-cell immune reconstitution after TCRalphabeta/CD19-depleted allogeneic hematopoietic cell transplantation in children using TCR repertoire profiling.

Libraries were prepared through PCR. The reads were generated on an Illumina HiSeq 2500. To normalize quantification of the TCRbeta repertoire, the TCR libraries were built with molecular barcoding that relied on unique molecular identifiers. The raw public reads went through TCRdb reprocessing: fastp at Q25, MiXCR clone calling, in-frame beta chains kept. Each CDR3 protein appears once, grouped with its most common genes and DNA. This sample is represented by about 610,000 distinct CDR3 sequences; about 10% of them were singletons. The ten largest clones capture less than 5% of the sample. CDR1 and CDR2, per the germline V gene (reference sequence), are GTSNPN and SVGIG. The CDR3 measures 18 amino acids from cysteine to phenylalanine. Only the CDR3 region is kept as DNA, spanning 54 bases read in frame from base 1. Trimming takes 3 bases off V and 1 base off J; junction bases not matched to a gene: 13.

Sequences were derived from PBMCs from the stem cell graft donor, sampled from the stem cell graft. This receptor was taken from a human donor who donated a stem cell graft to a child with acute myeloid leukemia. This receptor chain uses TRBV30 and TRBJ2-2; TRBD2 matches 8 bases in the middle. The DNA sequence follows: TGTGCCTGGAGCCTGGGTACTAGCGGAAGAGGGAACACCGGGGAGCTGTTTTTT. It encodes CAWSLGTSGRGNTGELFF.